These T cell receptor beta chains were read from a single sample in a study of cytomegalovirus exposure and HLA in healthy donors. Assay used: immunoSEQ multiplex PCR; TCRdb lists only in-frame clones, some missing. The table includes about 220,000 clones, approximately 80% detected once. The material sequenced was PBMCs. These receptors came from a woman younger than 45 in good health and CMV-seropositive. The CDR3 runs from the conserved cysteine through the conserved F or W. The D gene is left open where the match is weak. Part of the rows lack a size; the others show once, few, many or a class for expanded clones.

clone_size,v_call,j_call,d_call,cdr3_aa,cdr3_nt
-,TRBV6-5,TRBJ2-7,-,CASSRPGFSGYEQYF,TGTGCCAGCAGTCGGCCCGGTTTTAGCGGCTACGAGCAGTACTTC
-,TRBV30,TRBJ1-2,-,CAWSVRGVDGYTF,TGTGCCTGGAGTGTACGAGGGGTTGATGGCTACACCTTC
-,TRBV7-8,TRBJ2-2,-,CATLRGGSGTGELFF,TGTGCCACCCTGAGGGGGGGGTCAGGAACCGGGGAGCTGTTTTTT
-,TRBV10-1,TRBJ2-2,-,CASSASPGTGELFF,TGCGCCAGCAGTGCAAGCCCGGGCACCGGGGAGCTGTTTTTT
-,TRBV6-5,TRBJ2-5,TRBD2,CASSYLRTGGQETQYF,TGTGCCAGCAGTTACCTTCGAACGGGAGGGCAAGAGACCCAGTACTTC
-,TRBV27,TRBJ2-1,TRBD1,CASSFTGELPNNEQFF,TGTGCCAGCAGTTTTACAGGGGAACTTCCTAACAATGAGCAGTTCTTC
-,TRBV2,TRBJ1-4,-,CASWGDTTLATNEKLFF,TGTGCCAGCTGGGGGGACACCACTCTTGCAACTAATGAAAAACTGTTTTTT
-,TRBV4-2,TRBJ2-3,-,CASSQGGADRVSTQYF,TGTGCCAGCAGCCAAGGGGGGGCAGACAGGGTTAGTACGCAGTATTTT
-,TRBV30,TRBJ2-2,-,CAWRETATGELFF,TGTGCCTGGAGGGAGACAGCCACCGGGGAGCTGTTTTTT
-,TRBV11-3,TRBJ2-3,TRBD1,CASSAGQGRTDTQYF,TGTGCCAGCAGCGCTGGACAGGGTCGCACAGATACGCAGTATTTT
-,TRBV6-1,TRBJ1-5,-,CASSGTAVNQPQHF,TGTGCCAGCAGTGGGACAGCTGTGAATCAGCCCCAGCATTTT
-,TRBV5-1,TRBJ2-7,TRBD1,CASSLRDRGTKGYEQYF,TGCGCCAGCAGCTTGAGGGACAGAGGTACAAAAGGTTACGAGCAGTACTTC
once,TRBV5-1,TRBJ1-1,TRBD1,CASSSTTGAAEAFF,TGCGCCAGCAGTTCGACTACAGGGGCGGCTGAAGCTTTCTTT
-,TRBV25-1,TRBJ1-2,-,CASSPRWDNGYDYTF,TGTGCCAGCAGCCCCCGTTGGGACAATGGCTATGACTACACCTTC